This T cell receptor beta chain was captured by sequencing in a study of cytomegalovirus exposure and HLA in healthy donors. Notes on the study in general: It was 160 or so TCR beta chains that were listed as cytomegalovirus-associated. Analyzed later, association rates of TCRs varied across HLA loci, with DRB1 most and HLA-C fewest. The records held CMV serostatus as the only immune exposure information.

As to this clone: Its antigen is not identified.

The CDR3 is 14 amino acids. Per germline, CDR1 SGHRS and CDR2 YFSETQ. V shed 3 bases, J shed 2 bases, and the junction held 4 bases outside the gene matches. The PCR contained 60 Vbeta and 13 Jbeta primers. Generated by immunoSEQ multiplex PCR, the TCRdb table keeps only in-frame clones and is missing some. The sample contains 150,000 to 200,000 clones, roughly 85% of which appear only once. Sample: PBMCs. This chain links TRBV5-1 with TRBJ1-1; 7 bases agree with TRBD1. This TCR derives from a man aged 18 to 29 in good health and CMV-seropositive. The CDR3: CASSYRTGNTEAFF. DNA for the CDR3: TGCGCCAGCAGCTACCGGACAGGAAACACTGAAGCTTTCTTT.